This is a list of T cell receptor beta chains from one sample in a study of CD8+CD57+ T cells in acquired aplastic anemia. TCRdb ran MiXCR on the reads and lists one entry per CDR3 protein. The table includes about 200,000 distinct CDR3 sequences, around three fifths detected once. Sequencing was done on a sample of sorted CD4+, CD8+, or CD8+CD57+ T cells (not recorded which) from PBMCs. These receptors came from a human donor with aplastic anemia. Each CDR3 is given with its conserved first and last residue. The D gene is left open where the match is weak. Clone size is not always given. Where it is, it says once, few, many or a class for expanded clones.

>once|TRBD2|TRBJ2-3|TRBV2
TGTGCCAGCAGGCCTAGCGGGAGTCACGACACAGATACGCAGTATTTT
CASRPSGSHDTDTQYF
>NA|NA|TRBJ1-1|TRBV19
TGTGCCAGTAGTTGGATTGGGGGCATCGCTGAAGCTTTCTTT
CASSWIGGIAEAFF
>NA|NA|TRBJ2-1|TRBV10-2
TGCGCCAGCAAAGGGGGATCCTACAATGAGCAGTTCTTC
CASKGGSYNEQFF
>NA|TRBD2|TRBJ2-5|TRBV7-9
TGTGCCAGCAGCCCGTCCGCAGGCGGGGGGAGGGAGACCCAGTACTTC
CASSPSAGGGRETQYF
>NA|NA|TRBJ1-5|TRBV5-1
TGCGCCAGCAGCTTGGGACAGTCTGGCAATCAGCCCCAGCATTTT
CASSLGQSGNQPQHF
>NA|TRBD1|TRBJ2-3|TRBV24-1
TGTGCCAGCAGCCCCTACCCCGACAGGGGACGAATGGATACGCAGTATTTT
CASSPYPDRGRMDTQYF
>NA|NA|TRBJ2-7|TRBV4-1
TGCGCCAGTGGGGGGCAGGTTGACTCCTACGAGCAGTACTTC
CASGGQVDSYEQYF
>few|TRBD2|TRBJ2-7|TRBV9
TGTGCCAGCAGCCCGGGACTAGCGGGGGCCGAGCAGTACTTC
CASSPGLAGAEQYF
>few|NA|TRBJ1-1|TRBV5-6
TGTGCCAGCAGCCATTCGGTAGGGAGAAGGGACACTGAAGCTTTCTTT
CASSHSVGRRDTEAFF
>NA|NA|TRBJ1-5|TRBV9
NA
CASSVGAGAYEHF
>NA|TRBD2|TRBJ2-7|TRBV20-1
TGCAGTGCTAGAACTAGCGGGGGGTCCTACGAGCAGTACTTC
CSARTSGGSYEQYF
>many|TRBD2|TRBJ2-3|TRBV20-1
TGCAGTGCTAGACCCTATCAGACTAGCGGGGCCACAGATACGCAGTATTTT
CSARPYQTSGATDTQYF
>NA|NA|TRBJ1-5|TRBV19
TGTGCCAGTAACCCTACAGAATATAGCAATCAGCCCCAGCATTTT
CASNPTEYSNQPQHF
>NA|NA|TRBJ2-5|TRBV7-3
TGTGCCAGCAGCTTACCGCAGCACATGGGGGAGACCCAGTACTTC
CASSLPQHMGETQYF
>NA|NA|TRBJ2-3|TRBV5-1
TGCGCCAGCAGCTTGGCGGGGGCAGGGATAACAGATACGCAGTATTTT
CASSLAGAGITDTQYF
>many|TRBD1|TRBJ2-3|TRBV12-3/TRBV12-4
TGTGCCAGCAGTTTCGGGATGGGACAGGACCGAACTTTT
CASSFGMGQDRTF
>NA|TRBD1|TRBJ2-2|TRBV6-5
TGTGCCAGCAGCTCCGACAGGGGGCGGACCGGGGAGCTGTTTTTT
CASSSDRGRTGELFF
>NA|NA|TRBJ2-7|TRBV6-5
TGTGCCAGCAGTTACCGAGGACAGACCTACGAGCAGTACTTC
CASSYRGQTYEQYF
>few|NA|TRBJ2-2|TRBV5-1
TGCGCCAGCAGCTTGGCCCGTGGATCCGGGGAGCTGTTTTTT
CASSLARGSGELFF
>NA|NA|TRBJ2-2|TRBV15
TGTGCCACCAGCAGAGAGCGTTCCCTAGCGAAGAACCCCTCGGAGCTGTTTTTT
CATSRERSLAKNPSELFF
>many|NA|TRBJ2-7|TRBV5-8
TGTGCCAGCAGCCTGGGGTGGTCGGAGCAGTACTTC
CASSLGWSEQYF
>few|TRBD1|TRBJ2-7|TRBV7-2
TGTGCCAGCAGCTCCTCCGGGACAGGGACCTACGAACAGTACTTC
CASSSSGTGTYEQYF
>NA|NA|TRBJ1-3|TRBV5-1
TGCGCCAGCAGCTTGGCGGCCAGCTCTGGAAACACCATATATTTT
CASSLAASSGNTIYF
>NA|TRBD1|TRBJ2-3|TRBV7-2
TGTGCCAGCAGCTTCCAGGGGGTAGATACGCAGTATTTT
CASSFQGVDTQYF
>few|NA|TRBJ1-2|TRBV20-1
TGCAGTGCTAGAGTGGCAGGGGATTTCTATGGCTACACCTTC
CSARVAGDFYGYTF
>NA|TRBD2|TRBJ2-5|TRBV2
TGTACCAGCAGTGAATCCCGACTAGCGGGGGTGCAAGAGACCCAGTACTTC
CTSSESRLAGVQETQYF